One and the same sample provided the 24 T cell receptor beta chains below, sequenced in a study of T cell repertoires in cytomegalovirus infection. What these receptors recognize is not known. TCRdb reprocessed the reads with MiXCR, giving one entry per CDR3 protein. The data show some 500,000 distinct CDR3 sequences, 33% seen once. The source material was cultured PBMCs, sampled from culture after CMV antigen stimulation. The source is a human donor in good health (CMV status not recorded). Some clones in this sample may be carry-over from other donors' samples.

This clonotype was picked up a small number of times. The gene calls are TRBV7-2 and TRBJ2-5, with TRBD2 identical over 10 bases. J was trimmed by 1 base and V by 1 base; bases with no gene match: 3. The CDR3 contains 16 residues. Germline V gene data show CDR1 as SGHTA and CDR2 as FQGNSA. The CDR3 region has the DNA TGTGCCAGCAGCTTAGTCCCTAGCGGGGGCCAAGAGACCCAGTACTTC. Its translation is CASSLVPSGGQETQYF.

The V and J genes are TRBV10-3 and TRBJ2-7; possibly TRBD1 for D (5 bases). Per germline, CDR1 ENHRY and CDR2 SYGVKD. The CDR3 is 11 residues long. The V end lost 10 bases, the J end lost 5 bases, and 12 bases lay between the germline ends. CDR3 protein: CATRAADEQYV. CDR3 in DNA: TGTGCCACCAGGGCTGCGGACGAGCAGTACGTC.

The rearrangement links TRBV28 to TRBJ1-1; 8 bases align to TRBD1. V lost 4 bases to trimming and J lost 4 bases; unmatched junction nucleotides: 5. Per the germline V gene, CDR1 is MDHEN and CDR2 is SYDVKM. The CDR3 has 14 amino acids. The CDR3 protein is CASSYGGQGTEAFF. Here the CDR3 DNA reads TGTGCCAGCAGTTATGGAGGACAGGGCACTGAAGCTTTCTTT.

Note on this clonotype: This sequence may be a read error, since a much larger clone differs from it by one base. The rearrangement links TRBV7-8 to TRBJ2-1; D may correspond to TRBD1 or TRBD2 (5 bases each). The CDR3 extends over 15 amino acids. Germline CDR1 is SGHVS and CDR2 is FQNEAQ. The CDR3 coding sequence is TGTGCCAGCAGCCACGAGGGGCTAGTTATAAATGACCAGTTCTTC. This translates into CASSHEGLVINDQFF.

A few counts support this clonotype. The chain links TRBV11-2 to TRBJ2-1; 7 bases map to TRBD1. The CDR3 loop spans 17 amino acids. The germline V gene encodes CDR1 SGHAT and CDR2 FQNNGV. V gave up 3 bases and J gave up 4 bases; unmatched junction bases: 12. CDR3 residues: CASSFYLGTGAYNEQFF. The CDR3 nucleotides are TGTGCCAGCAGCTTTTATCTTGGTACAGGGGCTTACAATGAGCAGTTCTTC.

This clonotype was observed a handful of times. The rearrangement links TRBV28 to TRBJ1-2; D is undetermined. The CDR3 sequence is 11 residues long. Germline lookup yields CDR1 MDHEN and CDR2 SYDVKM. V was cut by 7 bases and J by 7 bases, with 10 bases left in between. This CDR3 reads CASTDGLGYTF. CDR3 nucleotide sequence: TGTGCCAGCACCGACGGCCTTGGCTACACCTTC.

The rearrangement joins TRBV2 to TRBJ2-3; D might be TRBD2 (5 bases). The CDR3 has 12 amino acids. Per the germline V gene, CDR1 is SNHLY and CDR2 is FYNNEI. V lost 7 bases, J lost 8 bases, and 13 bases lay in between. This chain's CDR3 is CASTADRGTQYF. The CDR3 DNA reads TGTGCCAGCACCGCCGACCGGGGTACGCAGTATTTT.

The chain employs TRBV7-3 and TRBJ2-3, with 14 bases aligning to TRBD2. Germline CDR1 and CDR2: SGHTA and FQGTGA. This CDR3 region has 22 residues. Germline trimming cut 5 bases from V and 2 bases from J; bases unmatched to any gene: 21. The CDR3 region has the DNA TGTGCCAGCAGCCCCCGAAGACTGGGACTAGCGGGGGACAGCACCTACACAGATACGCAGTATTTT. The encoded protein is CASSPRRLGLAGDSTYTDTQYF.

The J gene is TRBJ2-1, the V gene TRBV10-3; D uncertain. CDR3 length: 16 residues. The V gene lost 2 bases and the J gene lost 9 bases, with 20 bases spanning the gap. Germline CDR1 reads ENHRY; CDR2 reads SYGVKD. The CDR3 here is CAISEERVGPVGEQFF. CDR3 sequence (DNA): TGTGCCATCAGTGAGGAAAGGGTCGGCCCTGTTGGTGAGCAGTTCTTC.

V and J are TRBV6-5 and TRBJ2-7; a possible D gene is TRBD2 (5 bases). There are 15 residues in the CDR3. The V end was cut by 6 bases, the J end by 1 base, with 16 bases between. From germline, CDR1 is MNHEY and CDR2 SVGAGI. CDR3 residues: CASSHTVSGSYEQYF. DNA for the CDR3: TGTGCCAGCAGCCACACTGTAAGCGGATCCTACGAGCAGTACTTC.

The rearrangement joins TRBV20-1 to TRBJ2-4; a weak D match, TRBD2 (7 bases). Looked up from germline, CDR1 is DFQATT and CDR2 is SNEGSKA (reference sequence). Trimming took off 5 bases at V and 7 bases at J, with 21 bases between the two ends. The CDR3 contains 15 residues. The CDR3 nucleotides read TGCAGTGCTGCCTACCTTTCGGGGGGCCTGAACATTCAGTACTTC. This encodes CSAAYLSGGLNIQYF.

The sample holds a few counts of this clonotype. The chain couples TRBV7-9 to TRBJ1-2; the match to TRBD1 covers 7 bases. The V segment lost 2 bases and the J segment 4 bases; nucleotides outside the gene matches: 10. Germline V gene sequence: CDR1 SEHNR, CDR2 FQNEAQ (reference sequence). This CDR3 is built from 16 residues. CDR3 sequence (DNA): TGTGCCAGCAGCTTAAGGGCCGGGACAGAACCCTATGGCTACACCTTC. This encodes CASSLRAGTEPYGYTF. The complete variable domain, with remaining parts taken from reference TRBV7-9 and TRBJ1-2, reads DTGVSQNPRHKITKRGQNVTFRCDPISEHNRLYWYRQTLGQGPEFLTYFQNEAQLEKSRLLSDRFSAERPKGSFSTLEIQRTEQGDSAMYLCASSLRAGTEPYGYTFGSGTRLTVV.

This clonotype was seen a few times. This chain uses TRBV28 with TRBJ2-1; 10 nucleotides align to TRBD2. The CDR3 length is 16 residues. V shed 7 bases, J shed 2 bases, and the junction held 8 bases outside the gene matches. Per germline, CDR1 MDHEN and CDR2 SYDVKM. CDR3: CASTPSGSSTYNEQFF. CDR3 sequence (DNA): TGTGCCAGCACTCCTAGCGGGAGCAGCACCTACAATGAGCAGTTCTTC.

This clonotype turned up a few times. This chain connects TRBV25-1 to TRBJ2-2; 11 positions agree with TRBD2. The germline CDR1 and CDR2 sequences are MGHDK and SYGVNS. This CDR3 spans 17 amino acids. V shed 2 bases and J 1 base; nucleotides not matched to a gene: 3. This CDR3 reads CASSERLAGRNTGELFF. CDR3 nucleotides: TGTGCCAGCAGTGAACGACTAGCGGGACGGAACACCGGGGAGCTGTTTTTT.

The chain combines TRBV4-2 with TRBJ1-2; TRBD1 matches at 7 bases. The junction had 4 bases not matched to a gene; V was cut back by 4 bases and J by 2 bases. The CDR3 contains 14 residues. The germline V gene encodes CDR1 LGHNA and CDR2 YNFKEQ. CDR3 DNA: TGTGCCAGCAGCCCGACGGGACAGAACTATGGCTACACCTTC. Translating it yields CASSPTGQNYGYTF.

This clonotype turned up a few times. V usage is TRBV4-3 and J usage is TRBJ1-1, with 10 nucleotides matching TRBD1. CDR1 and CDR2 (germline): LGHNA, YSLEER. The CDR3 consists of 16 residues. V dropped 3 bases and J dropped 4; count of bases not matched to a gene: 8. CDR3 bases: TGCGCCAGCAGCCAGGGGGACAGGGGCTGGGGCACTGAAGCTTTCTTT. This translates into CASSQGDRGWGTEAFF.

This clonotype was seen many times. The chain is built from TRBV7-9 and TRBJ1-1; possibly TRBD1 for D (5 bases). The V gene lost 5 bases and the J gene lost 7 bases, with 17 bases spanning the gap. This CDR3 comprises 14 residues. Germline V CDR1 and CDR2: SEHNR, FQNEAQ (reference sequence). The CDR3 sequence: CASSPRVGGGEAFF. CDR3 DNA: TGTGCCAGCAGCCCCCGGGTGGGGGGGGGTGAAGCTTTCTTT.

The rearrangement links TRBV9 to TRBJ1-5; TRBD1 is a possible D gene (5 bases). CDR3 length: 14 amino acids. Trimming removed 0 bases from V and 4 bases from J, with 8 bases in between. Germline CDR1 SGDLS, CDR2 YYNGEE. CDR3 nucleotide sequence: TGTGCCAGCAGCGTAGCAGGGAATAATCAGCCCCAGCATTTT. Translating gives CASSVAGNNQPQHF.

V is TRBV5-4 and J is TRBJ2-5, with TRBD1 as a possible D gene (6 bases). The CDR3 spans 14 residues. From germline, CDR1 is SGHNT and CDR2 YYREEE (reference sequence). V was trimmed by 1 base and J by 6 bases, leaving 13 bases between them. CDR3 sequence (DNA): TGTGCCAGCAGCTTGCCAGGGGACGGAAAGACCCAGTACTTC. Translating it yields CASSLPGDGKTQYF.

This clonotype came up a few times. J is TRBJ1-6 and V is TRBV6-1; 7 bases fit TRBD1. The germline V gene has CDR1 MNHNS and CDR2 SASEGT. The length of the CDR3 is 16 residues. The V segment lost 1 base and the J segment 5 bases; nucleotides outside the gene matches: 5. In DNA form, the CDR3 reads TGTGCCAGCAGTGAAGGCTCGGGACAGCATAATTCACCCCTCCACTTT. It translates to CASSEGSGQHNSPLHF.

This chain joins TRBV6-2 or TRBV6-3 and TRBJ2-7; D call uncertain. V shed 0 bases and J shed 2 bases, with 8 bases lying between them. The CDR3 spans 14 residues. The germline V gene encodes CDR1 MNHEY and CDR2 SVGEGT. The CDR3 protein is CASSYSGSPYEQYF. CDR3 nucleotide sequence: TGTGCCAGCAGTTACTCAGGTTCCCCCTACGAGCAGTACTTC.

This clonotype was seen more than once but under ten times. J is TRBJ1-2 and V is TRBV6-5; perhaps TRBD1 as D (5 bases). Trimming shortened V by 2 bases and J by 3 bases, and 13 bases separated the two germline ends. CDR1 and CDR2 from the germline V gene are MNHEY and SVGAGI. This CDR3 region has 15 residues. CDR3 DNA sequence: TGTGCCAGCAGTTACAGTAGGCAGGGAGACTATGGCTACACCTTC. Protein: CASSYSRQGDYGYTF.

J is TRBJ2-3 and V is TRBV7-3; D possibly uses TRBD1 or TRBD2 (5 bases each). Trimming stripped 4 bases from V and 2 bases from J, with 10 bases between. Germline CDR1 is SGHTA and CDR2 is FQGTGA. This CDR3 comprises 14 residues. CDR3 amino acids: CASSSTGPTDTQYF. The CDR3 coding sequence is TGTGCCAGCAGCTCCACGGGACCCACAGATACGCAGTATTTT.

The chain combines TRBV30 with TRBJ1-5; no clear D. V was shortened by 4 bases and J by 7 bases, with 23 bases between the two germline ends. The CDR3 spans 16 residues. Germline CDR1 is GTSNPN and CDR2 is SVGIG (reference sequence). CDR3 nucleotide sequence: TGTGCCTGGACCAGCCAAGGTTACTCCGTGGGGCAGCCCCAGCATTTT. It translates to CAWTSQGYSVGQPQHF.